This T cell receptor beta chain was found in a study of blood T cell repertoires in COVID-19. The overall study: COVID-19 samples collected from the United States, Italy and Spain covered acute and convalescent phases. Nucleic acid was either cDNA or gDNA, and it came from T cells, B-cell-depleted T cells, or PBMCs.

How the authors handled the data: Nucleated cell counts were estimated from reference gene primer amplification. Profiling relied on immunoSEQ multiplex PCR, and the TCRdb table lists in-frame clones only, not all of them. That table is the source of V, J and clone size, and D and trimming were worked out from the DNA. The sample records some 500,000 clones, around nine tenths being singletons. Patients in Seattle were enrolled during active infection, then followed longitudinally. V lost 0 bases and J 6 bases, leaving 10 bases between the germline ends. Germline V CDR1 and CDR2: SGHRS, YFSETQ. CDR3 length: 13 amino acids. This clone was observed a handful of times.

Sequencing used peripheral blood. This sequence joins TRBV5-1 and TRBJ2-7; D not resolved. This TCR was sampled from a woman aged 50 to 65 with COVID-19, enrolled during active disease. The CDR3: CASSLAVALEQYF. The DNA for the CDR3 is TGCGCCAGCAGCTTGGCCGTGGCTCTCGAGCAGTACTTC.